The clone carrying this T cell receptor beta chain was counted at least ten times. The antigen remains undetermined. This sample was taken from a study of molecular identifiers for immune sequencing clone quantification. Study results and limitations: Clones above 20 RNA copies held over 98% of effector molecules, under 1% in naive cells.

TCRdb re-analysed the PCR reads in MiXCR, keeping a single row per CDR3 protein. This table has about 100,000 distinct CDR3 sequences, about 21% appearing once. The clonotype originates from a human donor in good health. Some libraries in this study had Jurkat cell RNA spiked in. What was sequenced was naive CD8+ T cells from blood, with Jurkat cell RNA spiked in. Regarding subset: FACS-sorted CD8+CD4-CCR7+CD45RA+ naive T cells.

The CDR3 bases are TGTGCCAGCAGCTTACGGCCAGATACGCAGTATTTT. It is translated as CASSLRPDTQYF. The chain recombines TRBV7-6 with TRBJ2-3; D is undetermined. The germline CDR1 and CDR2 sequences are SGHVS and FNYEAQ. The V end was cut by 2 bases, the J end by 4 bases, with 4 bases between. The CDR3 totals 12 residues.